This is a list of T cell receptor beta chains from one sample in a study of shared clonotypes between healthy human individuals. Only in-frame clones appear in the TCRdb table, and some are missing; sequencing was by immunoSEQ multiplex PCR. This table holds about 2,100,000 clones, about 93% found once. Sequenced: naive CD8+ T cells from PBMCs. The source is a man between 18 and 29 years old in good health. Some clones in this sample may be carry-over from other donors' samples. CDR3s include the opening cysteine and the closing phenylalanine or tryptophan. A D gene is named only where the DNA matches it firmly. Size values are once, few and many counts, or a class for expanded clones, and some rows have none.

clone_size j_call v_call d_call cdr3_nt cdr3_aa
NA TRBJ1-2 TRBV7-9 NA TGTGCCAGCAGCTTAGAGGTGGGGGGGCTTGGCTACACCTTC CASSLEVGGLGYTF
once TRBJ2-7 TRBV10-3 NA TGTGCCATCAGTGAGTCGATAGGGAGCTCCTACGAGCAGTACTTC CAISESIGSSYEQYF
NA TRBJ2-2 TRBV6-5 TRBD2 TGTGCCAGCAGTTACCGGCTAGCGGTTAACACCGGGGAGCTGTTTTTT CASSYRLAVNTGELFF
NA TRBJ2-2 TRBV4-3 NA TGCGCCAGCAGCCAAGACCCGGCGGCAAACACCGGGGAGCTGTTTTTT CASSQDPAANTGELFF
NA TRBJ1-5 TRBV27 NA TGTGCCAGCTCGGTGAGGGGGCAGCCCCAGCATTTT CASSVRGQPQHF
once TRBJ2-2 TRBV16 TRBD1 TGTGCCAGCAGCCAAATCCCACAGGGGATCACGAACACCGGGGAGCTGTTTTTT CASSQIPQGITNTGELFF
once TRBJ2-1 TRBV29-1 TRBD2 TGCAGCGTTTACCGGACTAGCGGGAGATCGGGGAGCTCCTACAATGAGCAGTTCTTC CSVYRTSGRSGSSYNEQFF
NA TRBJ2-7 TRBV2 NA TGTGCCAAGACAAGGGCCACGGAGCAGTACTTC CAKTRATEQYF
NA TRBJ1-2 TRBV9 NA TGTGCCAGCAGCGCCGGGGCTGCTGTCTATGGCTACACCTTC CASSAGAAVYGYTF
NA TRBJ2-1 TRBV6-7 NA TGTGCCAGCATAGAAAGAGCAGTTAGAAATGAGCAGTTCTTC CASIERAVRNEQFF
NA TRBJ1-1 TRBV4-2 TRBD1 TGTGCCAGCAGCCAGGGACAGGGGGCGGCGACTGAAGCTTTCTTT CASSQGQGAATEAFF
NA TRBJ2-1 TRBV29-1 TRBD2 TGCAGCGTTCCAGCGGGAGGGCCGTACAATGAGCAGTTCTTC CSVPAGGPYNEQFF
few TRBJ2-5 TRBV5-6 NA TGTGCCAGCAGCTTCCCTAGCGAAGAGACCCAGTACTTC CASSFPSEETQYF
NA TRBJ2-3 TRBV7-8 NA TGTGCCAGCAGCTTAGGGGGGGGGCAGAGTACGCAGTATTTT CASSLGGGQSTQYF
NA TRBJ2-7 TRBV10-3 TRBD1 TGTGCCACCCGACAGGGGGAGAACTACGAGCAGTACTTC CATRQGENYEQYF
NA TRBJ1-4 TRBV2 NA TGTGCCAGCAGTGAAGCGGGGTTGACTAATGAAAAACTGTTTTTT CASSEAGLTNEKLFF
NA TRBJ2-7 TRBV28 NA TGTGCCAGCAGTTTAGGACAGTTAAGCTCCTACGAGCAGTACTTC CASSLGQLSSYEQYF
NA TRBJ1-2 TRBV7-8 NA TGTGCCAGCAGCTTATACAGGGCTAACTATGGCTACACCTTC CASSLYRANYGYTF
once TRBJ2-5 TRBV4-1 TRBD1 TGCGCCAGCAGCCCTTGGGGGACAGCCCGGGGAGAGACCCAGTACTTC CASSPWGTARGETQYF
once TRBJ2-4 TRBV6-4 NA TGTGCCAGCAGTGACTCCTGGAGGGGGATTCAGTACTTC CASSDSWRGIQYF
NA TRBJ2-1 TRBV7-9 TRBD2 TGTGCCAGCAGCTTTTTACTAGCGGGAGTTTTGAATGAGCAGTTCTTC CASSFLLAGVLNEQFF
NA TRBJ2-7 TRBV9 NA TGTGCCAGCAGCGCTAACCGCGAGGTCTCCTACGAGCAGTACTTC CASSANREVSYEQYF
once TRBJ1-5 TRBV18 NA TGTGCCAGCTCACCAGGTCGGGAGCAGGGGAGGGAACCCCAGCATTTT CASSPGREQGREPQHF
NA TRBJ1-4 TRBV5-5 NA TGTGCCAGCAGCTTGGCCGAGGGGGGTAGGCGCGAAAAACTGTTTTTT CASSLAEGGRREKLFF
NA TRBJ2-3 TRBV7-9 TRBD1 TGTGCCAGCAGATCCGGACAGGGCAAGAGCACAGATACGCAGTATTTT CASRSGQGKSTDTQYF
NA TRBJ1-2 TRBV4-1 TRBD1 TGCGCCAGCAGCCAAGCGGGGGGACAGCTTTCTAACTATGGCTACACCTTC CASSQAGGQLSNYGYTF
NA TRBJ2-3 TRBV27 NA TGTGCCAGCAGTTTAGCAGGCACAGATACGCAGTATTTT CASSLAGTDTQYF
NA TRBJ1-5 TRBV19 NA TGTGCCAGTAGTATTCTGGGAAATCAGCCCCAGCATTTT CASSILGNQPQHF
NA TRBJ2-3 TRBV19 NA TGTGCCAGTAGTAGAGGGCCTTGGGCAGATACGCAGTATTTT CASSRGPWADTQYF
NA TRBJ1-5 TRBV28 NA TGTGCCGTGGGGACTCCCAATCAGCCCCAGCATTTT CAVGTPNQPQHF
NA TRBJ2-3 TRBV5-6 TRBD2 TGTGCCAGCAGCTTCGGGGGGGATACGCAGTATTTT CASSFGGDTQYF
once TRBJ1-5 TRBV27 NA TGTGCCAGCAGTTTATACCCGATCGGCCAGCCCCAGCATTTT CASSLYPIGQPQHF
NA TRBJ2-2 TRBV6-1 NA TGTGCCAGCAGTGGAACACGGACCACCGGGACTCCGAACACCGGGGAGCTGTTTTTT CASSGTRTTGTPNTGELFF
NA TRBJ1-1 TRBV14 NA TGTGCCAGCAGCCAAGTCAGGGGCGCTGAAGCTTTCTTT CASSQVRGAEAFF
NA TRBJ2-3 TRBV27 TRBD2 TGTGCCAGCAGTCGATTAGCGGGAGTCACAGATACGCAGTATTTT CASSRLAGVTDTQYF
NA TRBJ2-3 TRBV29-1 NA TGCAGCGCGGACATTAAAGGAGATACGCAGTATTTT CSADIKGDTQYF
once TRBJ1-3 TRBV15 NA TGTGCCACTACAGCTGTGTCTGGAAACACCATATATTTT CATTAVSGNTIYF
NA TRBJ2-7 TRBV29-1 TRBD2 TGCAGCGTTGTAGCGGGAGCGCACGAGCAGTACTTC CSVVAGAHEQYF
NA TRBJ2-3 TRBV28 TRBD1 TGTGCCAGCAGCCGACACGTAACCGGGACAGGGGGTCTATTTGATACGCAGTATTTT CASSRHVTGTGGLFDTQYF
NA TRBJ2-7 TRBV12-5 TRBD2 TGTGCTAGTGGTTTGGTACTTTTTCAGCGGGAGGGCCTCTACGAGCAGTACTTC CASGLVLFQREGLYEQYF
NA TRBJ2-6 TRBV19 TRBD1 TGTGCCAGTAGTCCCACAGGGGGTAGCTGGGCCAACGTCCTGACTTTC CASSPTGGSWANVLTF
NA TRBJ2-2 TRBV28 TRBD2 TGTGCCAGCAGTTTACCGAGCGGGGGGCCCGGGGAGCTGTTTTTT CASSLPSGGPGELFF